This T cell receptor beta chain was observed in a study of cytomegalovirus exposure and HLA in healthy donors. Findings and limits, study-wide: In an earlier analysis, most TCR beta V segments were productive about 87% or about 30% of the time.

Healthy bone marrow donors made up the donors. V gave up 3 bases and J gave up 4 bases; unmatched junction bases: 6. The CDR3 covers 15 residues. CDR1 is SGHTA and CDR2 is FQGTGA in the germline V gene. This clone was detected only once. Antigen: not known. Primers: 60 Vbeta forward and 13 Jbeta reverse. Data came from immunoSEQ multiplex PCR; TCRdb stores just in-frame clones and leaves some out. The repertoire has 120,000 or so clones, around 80% of them found once; the top ten carry 11%. The chain is built from TRBV7-3 and TRBJ2-7; 10 nucleotides agree with TRBD2. The receptor was isolated from a man aged 25 to 40 in good health and CMV-seropositive. The specimen sequenced was PBMCs. The CDR3 DNA follows: TGTGCCAGCAGCTTTGAAGCGGGGGGGATGTACGAGCAGTACTTC. The encoded protein is CASSFEAGGMYEQYF.